What follows is one TCR beta chain and its context. Antigen unknown. Multiplex touch-down PCR with TRB-A/B primers amplified rearranged V-D-J TRB sequences. TCRdb called the multiplex PCR reads again in MiXCR, with one record for every CDR3 protein. The data hold 6,300 or so distinct CDR3 sequences, with approximately 40% observed a single time. This CDR3 has 12 residues. Per germline, CDR1 LNHDA and CDR2 SQIVND (reference sequence). This sample is drawn from a study of T cell repertoires in aging, cancer and after chemotherapy. Overall study: Healthy donor repertoires were recorded over several months to years and showed clear clonal overlap. The full dataset contained 9.1 million or so TCR reads. Study-wide results and limits: In healthy donors, age-related TCR diversity loss mainly reflected lost richness. Compared with age-matched healthy donors, untreated hematological or solid cancer patients showed higher blood TCR clonality.

Peripheral blood genomic DNA, not sorted cells or RNA, was the template. The sequenced sample was blood. The V call is TRBV19, the J call TRBJ1-4, with D perhaps TRBD1 (5 bases). This receptor was identified in a human donor in good health. This CDR3 is CASWGSNEKLFF. The DNA of the CDR3 is TGTGCTTCCTGGGGGTCTAATGAAAAACTGTTTTTT.